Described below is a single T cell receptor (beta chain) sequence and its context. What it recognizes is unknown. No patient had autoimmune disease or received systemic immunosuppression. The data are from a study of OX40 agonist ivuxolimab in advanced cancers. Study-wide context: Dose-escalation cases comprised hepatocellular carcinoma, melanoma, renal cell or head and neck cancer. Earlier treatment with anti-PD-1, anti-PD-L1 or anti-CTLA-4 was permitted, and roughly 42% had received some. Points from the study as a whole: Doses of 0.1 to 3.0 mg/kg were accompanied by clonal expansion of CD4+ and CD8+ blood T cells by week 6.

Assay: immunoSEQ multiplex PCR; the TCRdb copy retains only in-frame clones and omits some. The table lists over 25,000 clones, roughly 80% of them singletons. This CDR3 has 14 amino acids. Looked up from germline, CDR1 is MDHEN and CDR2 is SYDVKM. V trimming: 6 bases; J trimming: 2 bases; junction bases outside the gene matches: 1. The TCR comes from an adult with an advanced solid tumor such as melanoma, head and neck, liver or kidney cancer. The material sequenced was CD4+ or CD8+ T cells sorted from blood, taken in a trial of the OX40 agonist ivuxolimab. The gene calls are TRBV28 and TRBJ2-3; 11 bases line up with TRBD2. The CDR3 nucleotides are TGTGCCAGCAGACTAGCGGGAGCCACAGATACGCAGTATTTT. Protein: CASRLAGATDTQYF.